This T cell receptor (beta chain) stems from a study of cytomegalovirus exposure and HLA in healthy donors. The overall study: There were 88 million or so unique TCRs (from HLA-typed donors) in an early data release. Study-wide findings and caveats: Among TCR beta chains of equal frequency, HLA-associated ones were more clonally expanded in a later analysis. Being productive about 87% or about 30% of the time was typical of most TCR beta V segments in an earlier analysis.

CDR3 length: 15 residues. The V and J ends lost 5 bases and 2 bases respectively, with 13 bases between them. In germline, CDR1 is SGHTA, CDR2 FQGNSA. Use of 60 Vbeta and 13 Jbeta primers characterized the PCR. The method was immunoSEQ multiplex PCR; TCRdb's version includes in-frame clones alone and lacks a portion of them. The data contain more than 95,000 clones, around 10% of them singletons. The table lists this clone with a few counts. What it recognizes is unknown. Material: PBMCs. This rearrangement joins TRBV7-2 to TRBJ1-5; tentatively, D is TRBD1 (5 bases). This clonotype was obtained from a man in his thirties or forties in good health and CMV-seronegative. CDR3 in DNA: TGTGCCAGCAGCCTACAGGCTTGGGGCAATCAGCCCCAGCATTTT. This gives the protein CASSLQAWGNQPQHF.